This TCR beta chain was identified in a study of Graves' ophthalmopathy and Graves' hyperthyroidism. Across the whole study: Peripheral blood was gathered at the point of initial diagnosis, before any treatment started. Study outcomes and limitations: Most thyroid clonotypes expanded beyond 0.001 frequency were also found in blood.

The V and J ends lost 7 bases and 1 base, in that order; junction bases with no gene match: 18. This CDR3 has 18 residues. Per germline, CDR1 MNHEY and CDR2 SVGAGI. With a duration under 3 months, ophthalmopathy in the donors showed moderate-to-severe activity, CAS ≥3 and NOSPECS ≥4. The study amplified TCR beta CDR3 regions using RNA transcripts. Second-round multiplex PCR followed a first-round RT-PCR using HTBI primers. MiXCR, run by TCRdb on the multiplex PCR reads, gives a single entry per CDR3 protein. Among fewer than 400,000 distinct CDR3 sequences, roughly 18% were seen once, and the ten largest hold around 1.5%. This clonotype came up many times. The antigen remains undetermined.

The chain carries TRBV6-5 and TRBJ1-1; 7 bases map to TRBD1. This clonotype was sampled from a woman under 30 with Graves' ophthalmopathy. The sequenced sample was peripheral blood. The CDR3 loop reads CASTRLGGRGVWNTEAFF. Here the CDR3 DNA reads TGTGCCAGCACCCGCCTAGGGGGCCGCGGTGTTTGGAACACTGAAGCTTTCTTT.